The text below deals with one TCR beta chain. These data come from a study of blood T cell repertoires in COVID-19. Study overall: Whether acute or convalescent, the COVID-19 samples came from the United States, Italy and Spain. Sources were T cells, B-cell-depleted T cells, or PBMCs; the material itself was cDNA or gDNA.

This CDR3 has 12 amino acids. V lost 4 bases and J lost 6, with 7 bases in between. CDR1 is MDHEN and CDR2 is SYDVKM in the germline V gene. Original methodology: Amplification of reference gene primers was used by the study to estimate nucleated cell counts. Profiling relied on immunoSEQ multiplex PCR, and the TCRdb table lists in-frame clones only, not all of them. For V, J and clone size, that table is used; D and trimming come from the DNA. The sample lists approximately 200,000 clones, about four fifths occurring once. The clonotype originates from a woman between 25 and 40 years old who had recovered from COVID-19. V is TRBV28 and J is TRBJ1-5; no definite D call. The sample was peripheral blood. DNA of the CDR3: TGTGCCAGCAGTTCGGGGAGTCAGCCCCAGCATTTT. Its protein is CASSSGSQPQHF.